Each of the 18 T cell receptor beta chains below was sequenced from the same sample in a study of T cell changes during pregnancy in multiple sclerosis. Data came from immunoSEQ multiplex PCR; TCRdb stores just in-frame clones and leaves some out. The data contain approximately 41,000 clones, more than 90% of them singletons. The material sequenced was CD4+ T cells from peripheral blood mononuclear cells, taken in the first trimester of pregnancy. All receptors come from a female donor with multiple sclerosis, enrolled in a pregnancy study.

This chain joins TRBV28 and TRBJ2-5; tentative D call: TRBD2 (7 bases). CDR3 length equals 15 residues. Germline V gives CDR1 MDHEN, CDR2 SYDVKM. V shed 1 base and J shed 4 bases, with 13 bases lying between them. This chain's CDR3 is CASSLYSGGAETQYF. The DNA for the CDR3 is TGTGCCAGCAGTTTATATTCGGGGGGCGCAGAGACCCAGTACTTC.

The chain combines TRBV28 with TRBJ2-7, with 9 positions matching TRBD2. The V gene's germline CDR1 is MDHEN and CDR2 SYDVKM. Losses at the gene ends were 3 bases for V and 2 bases for J; bases not matched to a gene: 11. The CDR3 contains 17 residues. CDR3 in amino acids: CASSFPLAGRRTYEQYF. The CDR3 coding sequence is TGTGCCAGCAGTTTCCCACTAGCGGGCAGGCGTACCTACGAGCAGTACTTC.

The CDR3 coding sequence is TGTGCCAGCAGTTCATGGACTCAGCTCGGATACAATGAGCAGTTCTTC. This encodes CASSSWTQLGYNEQFF. The rearrangement joins TRBV28 to TRBJ2-1; perhaps TRBD2 as D (5 bases). CDR1 is MDHEN, CDR2 SYDVKM, per germline. The CDR3 sequence is 16 residues long. The V and J ends lost 4 bases and 4 bases respectively, with 17 bases between them.

The chain employs TRBV1 and TRBJ1-5. TRBV1 is flagged as a pseudogene. The CDR3 is made up of 12 amino acids. As DNA, the CDR3 is TGCACCGCGGGTCATTTCAGGCAGCCCCAGCATTTT. This sequence encodes CTAGHFRQPQHF.

The J gene is TRBJ1-2, the V gene TRBV19; D remains ambiguous. The CDR3 consists of 13 residues. With 3 bases removed from V and 4 bases from J, the gap between germline ends came to 9 bases. CDR1 and CDR2 (germline): LNHDA, SQIVND (reference sequence). CDR3 nucleotide sequence: TGTGCCAGTAGTATCGAGGACTCCTATGGCTACACCTTC. Protein sequence: CASSIEDSYGYTF. Drawing the rest from reference TRBV19 and TRBJ1-2, the complete variable domain is DGGITQSPKYLFRKEGQNVTLSCEQNLNHDAMYWYRQDPGQGLRLIYYSQIVNDFQKGDIAEGYSVSREKKESFPLTVTSAQKNPTAFYLCASSIEDSYGYTFGSGTRLTVV.

The J gene is TRBJ2-1, the V gene TRBV5-1; the match to TRBD2 covers 12 bases. The junction had 12 bases not matched to a gene; V was cut back by 4 bases and J by 7 bases. This CDR3 comprises 17 residues. Germline V gene sequence: CDR1 SGHRS, CDR2 YFSETQ. The CDR3 spells CASSPWAGLAGKNEQFF. CDR3 in DNA: TGCGCCAGCAGCCCGTGGGCCGGACTAGCGGGGAAGAATGAGCAGTTCTTC.

The chain has TRBV28 and TRBJ2-1; D may be TRBD2 (6 bases). The CDR3 has 14 residues. The V end was cut by 6 bases, the J end by 4 bases, with 13 bases between. Germline loops: CDR1 MDHEN, CDR2 SYDVKM. CDR3 residues: CASRTGTYYNEQFF. CDR3 bases: TGTGCCAGCAGAACCGGGACTTATTACAATGAGCAGTTCTTC.

The rearrangement joins TRBV19 to TRBJ1-1, with D possibly being TRBD1 (5 bases). This CDR3 comprises 15 residues. V was clipped by 1 base and J by 0 bases, with 9 bases between them. Looked up from germline, CDR1 is LNHDA and CDR2 is SQIVND (reference sequence). The CDR3 is CASSIAAGMNTEAFF. In DNA, the CDR3 is TGTGCCAGTAGTATAGCCGCAGGGATGAACACTGAAGCTTTCTTT.

The rearrangement links TRBV5-6 to TRBJ2-3; 7 bases map to TRBD1. V was clipped by 3 bases and J by 7 bases; unmatched bases: 11. This CDR3 comprises 15 residues. Germline CDR1 SGHDT, CDR2 YYEEEE. The CDR3 coding sequence is TGTGCCAGCAGCTCGAGGACAGGAAATTTGAATACGCAGTATTTT. Translating it yields CASSSRTGNLNTQYF.

This clone appeared a single time. The CDR3 DNA follows: TGTGCCAGCAGTTTAAACAGGGTTCGTGAAAAACTGTTTTTT. This codes for CASSLNRVREKLFF. This chain connects TRBV27 to TRBJ1-4; a possible D gene is TRBD1 (6 bases). V was shortened by 2 bases and J by 7 bases, with 11 bases between the two germline ends. The CDR3 spans 14 residues. The germline V gene encodes CDR1 MNHEY and CDR2 SMNVEV (reference sequence).

Concerning this clone: Compared with germline, one end of the junction differs, possibly owing to a read error. CDR3 bases: TGTGCCAGTAGCACTCCTGCCCTCTCCCACGAGCAGTACTTC. This sequence encodes CASSTPALSHEQYF. The V and J genes are TRBV19 and TRBJ2-7, with D unresolved. Germline CDR1 LNHDA, CDR2 SQIVND (reference sequence). The CDR3 runs to 14 residues.

This clone was recorded once. The chain joins TRBV29-1 to TRBJ2-2; TRBD1 is a possible D gene (6 bases). Deletions cut 4 bases from V and 1 base from J, with 13 bases between. This CDR3 is 15 amino acids long. Germline V gives CDR1 SQVTM, CDR2 ANQGSEA. The CDR3 DNA reads TGCAGCGTTGCTCAGAGCAGGGGGAACACCGGGGAGCTGTTTTTT. Its translation is CSVAQSRGNTGELFF.

The chain uses TRBV6-5 and TRBJ2-1, with 14 bases aligning to TRBD2. This CDR3 is built from 15 residues. From germline, CDR1 is MNHEY and CDR2 SVGAGI. V lost 6 bases to trimming and J lost 7 bases; unmatched junction nucleotides: 5. The CDR3 spells CASSPGLAGVNEQFF. DNA for the CDR3: TGTGCCAGCAGCCCGGGACTAGCGGGAGTTAATGAGCAGTTCTTC.

This clone has a single count. The chain is built from TRBV29-1 and TRBJ2-3, with unresolved D. CDR1 and CDR2 from the germline V gene are SQVTM and ANQGSEA. The CDR3 is made up of 10 amino acids. Trimming removed 1 base from V and 14 bases from J, with 10 bases in between. The CDR3 spells CSVEASLMYF. The DNA for the CDR3 is TGCAGCGTTGAAGCTTCACTTATGTATTTT.

This sequence joins TRBV28 and TRBJ1-5; 8 positions agree with TRBD1. Germline-derived CDR1 and CDR2 are MDHEN and SYDVKM. Trimming at V came to 11 bases and at J to 6 bases, leaving 12 bases not matched to a gene. The CDR3 is made up of 14 amino acids. For the CDR3, the DNA is TGTGCCGCCTACCGACAGGGGATCACTCAGCCCCAGCATTTT. Translating it yields CAAYRQGITQPQHF.

The chain combines TRBV6-5 with TRBJ2-1; 8 bases are shared with TRBD2. There are 14 residues in the CDR3. J gave up 9 bases and V 3 bases, and 7 bases lay outside the gene matches. The germline V gene has CDR1 MNHEY and CDR2 SVGAGI. CDR3 nucleotide sequence: TGTGCCAGCAGTTATAGGGCGGGAGGTCGTGAGCAGTTCTTC. As protein: CASSYRAGGREQFF.

The genes are TRBV5-1 and TRBJ2-7; possibly TRBD1 for D (5 bases). The CDR3 covers 15 residues. Germline assignment: CDR1 SGHRS and CDR2 YFSETQ. V was pared by 1 base and J by 1 base, with 12 bases between. The DNA for the CDR3 is TGCGCCAGCAGCTTGTCGTCAGGGCTATCCTACGAGCAGTACTTC. It specifies CASSLSSGLSYEQYF.

The rearrangement uses TRBV4-1 and TRBJ2-7; 8 positions match TRBD1. Germline trimming cut 4 bases from V and 3 bases from J; bases unmatched to any gene: 8. Germline V gene sequence: CDR1 MGHRA, CDR2 YSYEKL. The CDR3 is 15 amino acids. The CDR3 spells CASSPGTGGSYEQYF. The CDR3 coding sequence is TGCGCCAGCAGCCCCGGGACAGGCGGAAGCTACGAGCAGTACTTC.